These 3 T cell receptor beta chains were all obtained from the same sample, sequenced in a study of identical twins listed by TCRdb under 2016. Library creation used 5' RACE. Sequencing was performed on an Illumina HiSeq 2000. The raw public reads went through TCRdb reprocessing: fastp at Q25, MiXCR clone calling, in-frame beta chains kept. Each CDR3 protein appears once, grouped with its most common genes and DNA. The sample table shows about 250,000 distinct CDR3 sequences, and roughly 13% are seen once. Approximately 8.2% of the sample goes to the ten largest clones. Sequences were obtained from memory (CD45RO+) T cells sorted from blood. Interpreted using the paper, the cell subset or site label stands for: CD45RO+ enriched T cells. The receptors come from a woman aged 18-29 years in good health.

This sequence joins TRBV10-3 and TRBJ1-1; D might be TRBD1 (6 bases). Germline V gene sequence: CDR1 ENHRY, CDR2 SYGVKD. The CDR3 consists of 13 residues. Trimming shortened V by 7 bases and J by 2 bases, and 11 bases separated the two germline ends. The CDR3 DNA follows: TGTGCCATCACCCTGGACAGAAACACTGAAGCTTTCTTT. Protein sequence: CAITLDRNTEAFF.

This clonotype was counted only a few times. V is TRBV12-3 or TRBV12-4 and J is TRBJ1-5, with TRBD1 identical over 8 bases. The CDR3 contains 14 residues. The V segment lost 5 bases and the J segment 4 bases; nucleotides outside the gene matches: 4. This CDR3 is CASSADRENQPQHF. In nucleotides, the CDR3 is TGTGCCAGCAGTGCGGACAGGGAGAATCAGCCCCAGCATTTT.

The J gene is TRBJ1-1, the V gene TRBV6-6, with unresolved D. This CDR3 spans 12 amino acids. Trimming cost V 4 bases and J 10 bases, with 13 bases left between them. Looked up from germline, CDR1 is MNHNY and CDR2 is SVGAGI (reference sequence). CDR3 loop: CASSFAREAAFF. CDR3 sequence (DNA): TGTGCCAGCAGTTTCGCTAGGGAGGCAGCTTTCTTT.